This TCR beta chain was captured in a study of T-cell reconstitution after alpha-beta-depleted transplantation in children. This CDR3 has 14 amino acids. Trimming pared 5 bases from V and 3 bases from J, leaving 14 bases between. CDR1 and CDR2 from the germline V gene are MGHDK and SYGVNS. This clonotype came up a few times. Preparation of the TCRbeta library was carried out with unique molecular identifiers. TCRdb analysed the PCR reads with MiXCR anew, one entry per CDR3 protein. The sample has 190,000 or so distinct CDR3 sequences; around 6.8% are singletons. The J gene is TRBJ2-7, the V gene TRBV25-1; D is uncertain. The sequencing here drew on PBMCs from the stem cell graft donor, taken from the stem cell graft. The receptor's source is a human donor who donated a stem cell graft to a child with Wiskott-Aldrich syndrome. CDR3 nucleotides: TGTGCCAGCAGTTCGTCTGAAATTGACTACGAGCAGTACTTC. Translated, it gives CASSSSEIDYEQYF.